This T cell receptor (beta chain) appears in the sequencing data of a study of shared clonotypes between healthy human individuals. Study context: CD8 memory received one plate per donor, CD8 naive two, CD4 memory three and CD4 naive three.

Losses at the gene ends were 0 bases for V and 2 bases for J; bases not matched to a gene: 10. This CDR3 has 17 residues. Germline lookup yields CDR1 LGHNA and CDR2 YSLEER. Naive CD45RA+ and memory CD45RA-negative subsets were split from CD4+ cells. Execution of the assay was at deep level. Every immunoSEQ plate was one replicate of a subset's evenly spread DNA. Libraries were prepared by immunoSEQ multiplex PCR; TCRdb keeps only in-frame clonotypes and omits some of them. Seen here are around 2.1 million clones, approximately 94% observed once, and the top ten hold over 0.1%. This chain joins TRBV4-3 and TRBJ2-7, with 7 bases matching TRBD2. The sample consisted of naive CD4+ T cells sorted from blood. Subset denoted: CD45RA+ positively selected. This receptor was taken from a man in his late teens or twenties in good health. DNA of the CDR3: TGCGCCAGCAGCCAAGATCGATTAGCGGGCCCTACCTACGAGCAGTACTTC. Residues: CASSQDRLAGPTYEQYF.